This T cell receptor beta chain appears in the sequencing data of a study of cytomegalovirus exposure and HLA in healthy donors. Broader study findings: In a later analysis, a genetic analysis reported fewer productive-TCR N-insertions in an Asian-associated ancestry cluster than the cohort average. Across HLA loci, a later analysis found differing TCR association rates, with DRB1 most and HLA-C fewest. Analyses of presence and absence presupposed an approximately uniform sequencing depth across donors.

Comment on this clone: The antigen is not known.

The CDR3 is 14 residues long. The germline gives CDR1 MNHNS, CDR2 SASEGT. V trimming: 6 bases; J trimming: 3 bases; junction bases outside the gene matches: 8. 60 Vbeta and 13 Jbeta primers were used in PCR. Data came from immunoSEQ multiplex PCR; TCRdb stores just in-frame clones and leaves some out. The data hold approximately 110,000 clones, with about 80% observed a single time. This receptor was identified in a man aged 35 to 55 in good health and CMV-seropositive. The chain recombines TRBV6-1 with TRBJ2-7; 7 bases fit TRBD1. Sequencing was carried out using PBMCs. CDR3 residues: CASRAGTVLYEQYF. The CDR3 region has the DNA TGTGCCAGCAGAGCCGGGACAGTCCTCTACGAGCAGTACTTC.